One and the same sample provided the 5 T cell receptor beta chains below, sequenced in a study of T cell responses to AZD1222 COVID-19 vaccine. TCRdb's table, derived via immunoSEQ multiplex PCR, lists solely in-frame clones and lacks some. The data hold about 84,000 clones, with around nine tenths observed a single time. The sample consisted of peripheral blood, taken on day 0 of AZD1222 vaccination. The receptors here all came from an adult in good health.

This rearrangement joins TRBV7-9 to TRBJ2-7, with 10 bases that match TRBD2. Trimming removed 5 bases from V and 5 bases from J; junction bases left unmatched: 9. The CDR3 loop spans 15 amino acids. Germline CDR1 is SEHNR and CDR2 is FQNEAQ (reference sequence). Here the CDR3 DNA reads TGTGCCAGCAGCCATCCTAGCGGGAGTAATCACGAGCAGTACTTC. This encodes CASSHPSGSNHEQYF.

The gene calls are TRBV27 and TRBJ2-1, with 7 bases identical to TRBD1. This CDR3 has 16 residues. CDR1 is MNHEY, CDR2 SMNVEV, per germline (reference sequence). Losses at the gene ends were 3 bases for V and 1 base for J; bases not matched to a gene: 6. In DNA form, the CDR3 reads TGTGCCAGCAGTTTCCGCGCCAGGGGGTCCTACAATGAGCAGTTCTTC. The encoded protein is CASSFRARGSYNEQFF.

This chain connects TRBV7-2 to TRBJ1-6, with TRBD1 matching over 9 bases. The V gene end was trimmed by 5 bases and the J gene end by 7 bases; junction bases not matched to a gene: 12. The germline V gene has CDR1 SGHTA and CDR2 FQGNSA. The CDR3 spans 17 residues. CDR3 in amino acids: CASSQGHGQGRNSPLHF. The DNA for the CDR3 is TGTGCCAGCAGCCAAGGGCACGGACAGGGGCGAAATTCACCCCTCCACTTT.

V is TRBV7-2 and J is TRBJ2-5, with 9 bases identical to TRBD2. The CDR3 is 14 residues long. With 3 bases clipped from V and 4 bases from J, the junction kept 3 bases outside the gene matches. Germline V gene data show CDR1 as SGHTA and CDR2 as FQGNSA. CDR3 protein: CASSFAGGGETQYF. CDR3 DNA: TGTGCCAGCAGCTTTGCGGGAGGGGGAGAGACCCAGTACTTC.

The genes are TRBV18 and TRBJ1-4; 8 bases align to TRBD1. The V gene's germline CDR1 is KGHSH and CDR2 LQKENI. The trim removed 2 bases at V and 0 bases at J, leaving 5 bases unmatched. This CDR3 region has 17 residues. The CDR3 loop is CASSPFGQGTTNEKLFF. DNA of the CDR3: TGTGCCAGCTCACCATTCGGACAGGGCACAACTAATGAAAAACTGTTTTTT.